The T cell receptor beta chain described here comes from a study of T cells in localized non-small cell lung cancer. The CDR3 is 16 residues long. V lost 0 bases, J lost 0 bases, and 9 bases lay in between. Germline V gives CDR1 MGHRA, CDR2 YSYEKL. Only in-frame clones appear in the TCRdb table, and some are missing; sequencing was by immunoSEQ multiplex PCR. The top ten clones hold 30% of a sample with approximately 17,000 clones, 82% of them seen once. Sequences were derived from peripheral blood, sampled before any cancer treatment. The source of this sequence is a male donor at least 60 years old with stage I lung adenocarcinoma. This sequence joins TRBV4-1 and TRBJ1-5; D call uncertain. CDR3 loop: CASSQEVSASNQPQHF. The CDR3 nucleotides are TGCGCCAGCAGCCAAGAGGTTTCAGCTAGCAATCAGCCCCAGCATTTT.